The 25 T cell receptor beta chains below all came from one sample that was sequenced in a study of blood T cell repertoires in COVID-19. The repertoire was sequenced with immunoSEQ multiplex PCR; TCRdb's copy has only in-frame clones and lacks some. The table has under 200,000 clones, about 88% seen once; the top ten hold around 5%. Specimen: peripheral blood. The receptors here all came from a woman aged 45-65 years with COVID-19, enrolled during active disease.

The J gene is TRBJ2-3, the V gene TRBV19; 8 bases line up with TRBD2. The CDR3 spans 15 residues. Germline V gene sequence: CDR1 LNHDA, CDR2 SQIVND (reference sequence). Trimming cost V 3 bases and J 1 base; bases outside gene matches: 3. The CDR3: CASSMWRGGTDTQYF. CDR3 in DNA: TGTGCCAGTAGTATGTGGCGGGGGGGCACAGATACGCAGTATTTT.

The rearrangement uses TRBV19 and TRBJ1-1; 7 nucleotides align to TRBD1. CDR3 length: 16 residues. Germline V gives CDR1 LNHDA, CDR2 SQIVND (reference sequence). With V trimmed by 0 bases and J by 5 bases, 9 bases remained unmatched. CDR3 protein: CASSIDQDRPRTEAFF. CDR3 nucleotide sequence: TGTGCCAGTAGTATAGATCAGGACAGGCCGAGGACTGAAGCTTTCTTT.

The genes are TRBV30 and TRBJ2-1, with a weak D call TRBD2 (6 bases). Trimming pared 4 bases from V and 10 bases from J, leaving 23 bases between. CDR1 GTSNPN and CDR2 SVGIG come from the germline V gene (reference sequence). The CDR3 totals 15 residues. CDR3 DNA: TGTGCCTGGATCTCTCACCGGGGCGGGACGGGGGAGCAGTTCTTC. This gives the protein CAWISHRGGTGEQFF.

The DNA of the CDR3 is TGTGCCAGTAGTATACTCACGGGTGGGGCCAACGTCCTGACTTTC. Translation: CASSILTGGANVLTF. The gene calls are TRBV19 and TRBJ2-6; D is unclear. CDR1 and CDR2 (germline): LNHDA, SQIVND (reference sequence). This CDR3 region has 15 residues. Trimming left V 2 bases short and J 3 bases short, with 8 bases between.

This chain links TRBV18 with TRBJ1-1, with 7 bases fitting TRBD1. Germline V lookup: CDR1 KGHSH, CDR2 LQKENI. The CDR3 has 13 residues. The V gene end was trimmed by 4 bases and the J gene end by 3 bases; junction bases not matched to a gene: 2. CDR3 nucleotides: TGTGCCAGCTCACGGACAGGCGACACTGAAGCTTTCTTT. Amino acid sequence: CASSRTGDTEAFF.

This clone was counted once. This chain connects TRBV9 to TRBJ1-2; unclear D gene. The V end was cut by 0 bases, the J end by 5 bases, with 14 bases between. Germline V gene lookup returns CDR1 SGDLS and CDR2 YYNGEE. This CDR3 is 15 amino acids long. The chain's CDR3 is CASSVGSQDKYGYTF. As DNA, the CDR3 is TGTGCCAGCAGCGTAGGTTCGCAGGATAAGTATGGCTACACCTTC.

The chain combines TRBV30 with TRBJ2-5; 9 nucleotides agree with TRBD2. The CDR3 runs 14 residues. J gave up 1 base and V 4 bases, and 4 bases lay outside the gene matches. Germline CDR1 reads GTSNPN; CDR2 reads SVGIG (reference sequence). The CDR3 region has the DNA TGTGCCTGGATTAAGCGGGGGGCCCAAGAGACCCAGTACTTC. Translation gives CAWIKRGAQETQYF.

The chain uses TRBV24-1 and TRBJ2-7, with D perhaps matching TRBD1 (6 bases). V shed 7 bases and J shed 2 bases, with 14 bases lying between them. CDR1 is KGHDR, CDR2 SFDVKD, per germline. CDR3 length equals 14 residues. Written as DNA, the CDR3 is TGTGCCACCAGCCGCGGACAGAAACCCTACGAGCAGTACTTC. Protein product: CATSRGQKPYEQYF.

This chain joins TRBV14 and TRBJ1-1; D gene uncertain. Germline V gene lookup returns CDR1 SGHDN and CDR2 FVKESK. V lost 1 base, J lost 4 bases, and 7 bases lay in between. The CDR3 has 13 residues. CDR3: CASSQAVLTEAFF. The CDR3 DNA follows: TGTGCCAGCAGCCAAGCGGTCCTCACTGAAGCTTTCTTT.

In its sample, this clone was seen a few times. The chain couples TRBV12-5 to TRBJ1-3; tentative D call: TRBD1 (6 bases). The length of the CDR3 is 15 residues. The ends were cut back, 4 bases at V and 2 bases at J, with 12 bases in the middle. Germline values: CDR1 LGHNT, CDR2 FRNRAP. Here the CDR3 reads CASGSATGPGNTIYF. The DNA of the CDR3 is TGTGCTAGTGGTTCGGCCACAGGGCCTGGAAACACCATATATTTT.

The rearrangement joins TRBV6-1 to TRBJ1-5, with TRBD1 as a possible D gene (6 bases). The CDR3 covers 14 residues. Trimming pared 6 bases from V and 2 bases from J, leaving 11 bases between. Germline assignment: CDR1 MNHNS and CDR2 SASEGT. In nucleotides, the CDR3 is TGTGCCAGCAGGAGACAGGACGGCAATCAGCCCCAGCATTTT. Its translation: CASRRQDGNQPQHF.

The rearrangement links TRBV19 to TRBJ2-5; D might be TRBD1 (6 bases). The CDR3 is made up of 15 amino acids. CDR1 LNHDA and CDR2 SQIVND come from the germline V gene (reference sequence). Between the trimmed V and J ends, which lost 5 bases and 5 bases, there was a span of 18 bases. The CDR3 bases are TGTGCCAGTAGTCCCCAGGGACCCCAGGGGGAGACCCAGTACTTC. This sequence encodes CASSPQGPQGETQYF.

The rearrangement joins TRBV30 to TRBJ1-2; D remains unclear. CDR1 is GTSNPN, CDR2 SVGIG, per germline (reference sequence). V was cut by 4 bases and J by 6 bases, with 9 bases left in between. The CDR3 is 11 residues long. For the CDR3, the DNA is TGTGCCTGGAAAAGTCCTAATGGCTACACCTTC. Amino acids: CAWKSPNGYTF.

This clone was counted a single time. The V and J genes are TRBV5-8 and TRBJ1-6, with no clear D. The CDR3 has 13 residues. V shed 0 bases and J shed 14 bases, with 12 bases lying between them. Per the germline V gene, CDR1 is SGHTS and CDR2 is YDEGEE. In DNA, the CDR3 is TGTGCCAGCAGCTTGGCGAGGTTGTCGACCCTCCACTTT. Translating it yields CASSLARLSTLHF. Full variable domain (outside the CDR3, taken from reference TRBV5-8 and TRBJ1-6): EAGVTQSPTHLIKTRGQQATLRCSPISGHTSVYWYQQALGLGLQFLLWYDEGEERNRGNFPPRFSGRQFPNYSSELNVNALELEDSALYLCASSLARLSTLHFGNGTRLTVT.

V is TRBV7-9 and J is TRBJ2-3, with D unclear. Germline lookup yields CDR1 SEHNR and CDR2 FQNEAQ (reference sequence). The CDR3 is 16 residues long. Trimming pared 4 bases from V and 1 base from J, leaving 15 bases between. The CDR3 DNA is TGTGCCAGCAGCTCCCTGACTTGGGTGGGCACAGATACGCAGTATTTT. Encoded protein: CASSSLTWVGTDTQYF.

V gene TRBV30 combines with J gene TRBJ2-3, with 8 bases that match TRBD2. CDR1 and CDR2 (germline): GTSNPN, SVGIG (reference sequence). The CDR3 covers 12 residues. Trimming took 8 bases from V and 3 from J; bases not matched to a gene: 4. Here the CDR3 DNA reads TGTGCCGCACCGGGGGGGACAGATACGCAGTATTTT. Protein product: CAAPGGTDTQYF.

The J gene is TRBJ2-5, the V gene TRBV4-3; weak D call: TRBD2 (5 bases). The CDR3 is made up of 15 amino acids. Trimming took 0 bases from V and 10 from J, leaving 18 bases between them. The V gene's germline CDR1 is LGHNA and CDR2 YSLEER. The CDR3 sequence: CASSQDHSGGVVQYF. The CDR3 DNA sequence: TGCGCCAGCAGCCAAGATCACAGCGGTGGGGTGGTCCAGTACTTC.

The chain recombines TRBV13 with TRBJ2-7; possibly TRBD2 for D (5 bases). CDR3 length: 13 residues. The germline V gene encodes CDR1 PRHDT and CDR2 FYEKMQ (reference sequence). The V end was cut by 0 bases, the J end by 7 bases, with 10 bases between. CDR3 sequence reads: CASSLGDSKEQYF. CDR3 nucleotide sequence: TGTGCCAGCAGCTTAGGGGACTCTAAGGAGCAGTACTTC.

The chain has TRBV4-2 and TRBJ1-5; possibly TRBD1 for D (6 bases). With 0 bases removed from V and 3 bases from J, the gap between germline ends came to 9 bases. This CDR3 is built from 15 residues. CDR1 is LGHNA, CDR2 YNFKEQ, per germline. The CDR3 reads CASSQEDSANQPQHF. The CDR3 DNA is TGTGCCAGCAGCCAAGAGGACAGCGCCAATCAGCCCCAGCATTTT.

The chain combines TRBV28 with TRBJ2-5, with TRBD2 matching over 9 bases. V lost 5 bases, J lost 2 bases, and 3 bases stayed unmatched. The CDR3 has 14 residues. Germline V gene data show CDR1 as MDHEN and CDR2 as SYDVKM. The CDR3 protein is CASSTLAGQETQYF. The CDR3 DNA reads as TGTGCCAGCAGTACTCTAGCGGGGCAAGAGACCCAGTACTTC.

Here the CDR3 DNA reads TGTGCCAGCAGGTTGACAGGCACAGATACGCAGTATTTT. Translated: CASRLTGTDTQYF. The V gene is TRBV14, the J gene TRBJ2-3; the D gene is possibly TRBD1 (5 bases). V was trimmed by 6 bases and J by 1 base, leaving 8 bases between them. CDR3 length: 13 residues. CDR1 and CDR2 (germline): SGHDN, FVKESK.

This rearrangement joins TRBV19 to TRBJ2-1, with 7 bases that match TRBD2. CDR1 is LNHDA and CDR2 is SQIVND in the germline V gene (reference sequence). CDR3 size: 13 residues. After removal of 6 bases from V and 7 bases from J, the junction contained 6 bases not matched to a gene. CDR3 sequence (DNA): TGTGCCAGTAGGCGACTAGCTGAGAATGAGCAGTTCTTC. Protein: CASRRLAENEQFF.

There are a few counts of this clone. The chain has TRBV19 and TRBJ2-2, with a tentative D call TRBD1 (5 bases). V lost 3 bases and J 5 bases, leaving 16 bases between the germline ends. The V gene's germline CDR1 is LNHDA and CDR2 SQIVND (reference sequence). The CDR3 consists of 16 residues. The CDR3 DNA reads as TGTGCCAGTAGTATTGATTGGCAGGGCGATACCGGGGAGCTGTTTTTT. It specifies CASSIDWQGDTGELFF.

In nucleotides, the CDR3 is TGTGCCAGCAGCGAGGGCGGCTCCTACAATGAGCAGTTCTTC. It is translated as CASSEGGSYNEQFF. This rearrangement joins TRBV7-9 to TRBJ2-1, with D perhaps matching TRBD2 (5 bases). Looked up from germline, CDR1 is SEHNR and CDR2 is FQNEAQ (reference sequence). The V end was cut by 5 bases, the J end by 0 bases, with 8 bases between. The CDR3 is 14 amino acids.

CDR3 loop: CASSLGGGNEQYF. The CDR3 nucleotides are TGTGCCAGCAGCTTAGGTGGAGGGAACGAGCAGTACTTC. V gene TRBV7-2 combines with J gene TRBJ2-7; possibly TRBD2 for D (6 bases). Germline V gives CDR1 SGHTA, CDR2 FQGNSA. Trimming took 1 base from V and 5 from J, leaving 9 bases between them. The CDR3 spans 13 residues.